The entry below gives a single TCR beta chain sequence along with its context. Its target is not known. This specimen belongs to a study of cytomegalovirus exposure and HLA in healthy donors. Findings and caveats of the study: Later findings reportedly placed an Asian-associated ancestry cluster below the approximately 670-donor mean for N-insertions.

PCR amplification relied on 60 Vbeta primers (plus 13 Jbeta primers). Produced via immunoSEQ multiplex PCR; TCRdb's table is partial and in-frame only. Among about 130,000 clones listed, about four fifths were seen once. Sequenced: PBMCs. The sequence derives from a woman aged 40 to 50 in good health and CMV-seronegative.

CDR3 coding DNA: TGCGCCAGCAGCCAAGAACAGTATAGCAATCAGCCCCAGCATTTT. Its translation: CASSQEQYSNQPQHF. The chain employs TRBV4-3 and TRBJ1-5, with D hard to call. Germline values: CDR1 LGHNA, CDR2 YSLEER. The CDR3 loop spans 15 amino acids. The germline V and J ends were trimmed by 0 bases and 0 bases, with 6 bases remaining between them.